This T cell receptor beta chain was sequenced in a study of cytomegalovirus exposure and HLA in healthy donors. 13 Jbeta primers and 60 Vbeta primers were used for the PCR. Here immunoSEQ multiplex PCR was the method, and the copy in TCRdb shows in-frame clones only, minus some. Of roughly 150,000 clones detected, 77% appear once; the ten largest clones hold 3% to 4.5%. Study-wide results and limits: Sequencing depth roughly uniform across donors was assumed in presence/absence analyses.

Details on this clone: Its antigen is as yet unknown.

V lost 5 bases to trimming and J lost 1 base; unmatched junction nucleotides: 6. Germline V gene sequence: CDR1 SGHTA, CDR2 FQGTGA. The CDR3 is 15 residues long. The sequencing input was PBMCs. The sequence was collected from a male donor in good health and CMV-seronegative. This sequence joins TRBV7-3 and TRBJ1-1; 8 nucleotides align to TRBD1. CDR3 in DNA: TGTGCCAGCAGCCCCACAGGGGGAGGGAACACTGAAGCTTTCTTT. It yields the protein CASSPTGGGNTEAFF.